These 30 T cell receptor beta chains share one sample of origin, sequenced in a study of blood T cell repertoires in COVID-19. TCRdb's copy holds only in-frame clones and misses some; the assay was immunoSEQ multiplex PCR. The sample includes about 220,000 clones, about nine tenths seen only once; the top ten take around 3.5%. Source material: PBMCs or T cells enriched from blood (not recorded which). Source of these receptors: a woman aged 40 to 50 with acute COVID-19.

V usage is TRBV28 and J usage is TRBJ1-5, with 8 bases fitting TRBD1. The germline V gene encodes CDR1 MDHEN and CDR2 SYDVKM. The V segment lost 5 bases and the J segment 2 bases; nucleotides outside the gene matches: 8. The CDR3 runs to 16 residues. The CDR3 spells CASSPWTGPGNQPQHF. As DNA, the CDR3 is TGTGCCAGCAGTCCTTGGACAGGGCCGGGCAATCAGCCCCAGCATTTT.

This CDR3 reads CASSQVSLAGGDYNEQFF. The CDR3 region has the DNA TGTGCCAGCAGCCAAGTGTCGCTAGCGGGGGGGGATTACAATGAGCAGTTCTTC. The V and J genes are TRBV4-2 and TRBJ2-1, with 12 positions matching TRBD2. V lost 1 base and J lost 4; bases outside the gene matches: 8. Germline V gene sequence: CDR1 LGHNA, CDR2 YNFKEQ. The CDR3 spans 18 residues.

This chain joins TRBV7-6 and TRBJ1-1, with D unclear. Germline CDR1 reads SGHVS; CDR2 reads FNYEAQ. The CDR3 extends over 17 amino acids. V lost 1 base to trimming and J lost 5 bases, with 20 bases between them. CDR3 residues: CASSLEYYSQGGTEAFF. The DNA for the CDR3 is TGTGCCAGCAGCTTAGAATATTACAGCCAAGGAGGGACTGAAGCTTTCTTT.

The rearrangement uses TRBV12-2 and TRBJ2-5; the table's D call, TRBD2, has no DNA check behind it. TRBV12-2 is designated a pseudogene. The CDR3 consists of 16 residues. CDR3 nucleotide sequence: TGTGCAAGTCGCCGACCCCTAGCGGGGGGGCCAGAGACCCAGTACTTC. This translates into CASRRPLAGGPETQYF.

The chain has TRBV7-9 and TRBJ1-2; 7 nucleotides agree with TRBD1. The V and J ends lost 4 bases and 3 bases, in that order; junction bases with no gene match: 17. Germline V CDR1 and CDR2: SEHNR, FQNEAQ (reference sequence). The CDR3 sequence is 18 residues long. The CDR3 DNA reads TGTGCCAGCAGCTCCACCGACACTCACAGGGGTTTCGACTATGGCTACACCTTC. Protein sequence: CASSSTDTHRGFDYGYTF. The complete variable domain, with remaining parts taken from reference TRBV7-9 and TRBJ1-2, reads DTGVSQNPRHKITKRGQNVTFRCDPISEHNRLYWYRQTLGQGPEFLTYFQNEAQLEKSRLLSDRFSAERPKGSFSTLEIQRTEQGDSAMYLCASSSTDTHRGFDYGYTFGSGTRLTVV.

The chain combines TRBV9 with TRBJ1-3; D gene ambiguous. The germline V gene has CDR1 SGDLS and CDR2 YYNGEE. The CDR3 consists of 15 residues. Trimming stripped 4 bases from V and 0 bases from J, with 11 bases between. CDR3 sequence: CASSFSDFSGNTIYF. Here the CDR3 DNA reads TGTGCCAGCAGCTTCTCGGACTTCTCTGGAAACACCATATATTTT. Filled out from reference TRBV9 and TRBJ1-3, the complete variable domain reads DSGVTQTPKHLITATGQRVTLRCSPRSGDLSVYWYQQSLDQGLQFLIQYYNGEERAKGNILERFSAQQFPDLHSELNLSSLELGDSALYFCASSFSDFSGNTIYFGEGSWLTVV.

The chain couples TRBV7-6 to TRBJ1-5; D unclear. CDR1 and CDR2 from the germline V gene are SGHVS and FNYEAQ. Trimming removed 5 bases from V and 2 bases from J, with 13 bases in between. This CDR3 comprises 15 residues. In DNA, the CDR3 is TGTGCCAGCAGCCAAGGATCGGGTGGCAATCAGCCCCAGCATTTT. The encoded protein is CASSQGSGGNQPQHF. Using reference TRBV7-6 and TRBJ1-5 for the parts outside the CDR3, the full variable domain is GAGVSQSPRYKVTKRGQDVALRCDPISGHVSLYWYRQALGQGPEFLTYFNYEAQQDKSGLPNDRFSAERPEGSISTLTIQRTEQRDSAMYRCASSQGSGGNQPQHFGDGTRLSIL.

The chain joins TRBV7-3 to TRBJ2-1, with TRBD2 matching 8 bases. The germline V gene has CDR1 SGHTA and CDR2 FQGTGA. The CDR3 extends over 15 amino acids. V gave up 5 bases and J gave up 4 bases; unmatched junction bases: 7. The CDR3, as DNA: TGTGCCAGCAGCCCGACGGGGGGGCGTTACAATGAGCAGTTCTTC. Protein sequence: CASSPTGGRYNEQFF.

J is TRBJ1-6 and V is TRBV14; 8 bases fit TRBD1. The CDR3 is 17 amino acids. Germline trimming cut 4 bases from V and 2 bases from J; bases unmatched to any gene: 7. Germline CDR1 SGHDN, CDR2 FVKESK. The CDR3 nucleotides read TGTGCCAGCAGCCCTCGGACAGGGAAGACCTATAATTCACCCCTCCACTTT. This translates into CASSPRTGKTYNSPLHF.

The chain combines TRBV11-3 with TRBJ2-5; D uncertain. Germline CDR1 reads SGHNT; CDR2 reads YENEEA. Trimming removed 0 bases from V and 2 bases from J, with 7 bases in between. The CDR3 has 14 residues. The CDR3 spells CASSLDQQQETQYF. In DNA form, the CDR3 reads TGTGCCAGCAGCTTAGATCAACAACAAGAGACCCAGTACTTC.

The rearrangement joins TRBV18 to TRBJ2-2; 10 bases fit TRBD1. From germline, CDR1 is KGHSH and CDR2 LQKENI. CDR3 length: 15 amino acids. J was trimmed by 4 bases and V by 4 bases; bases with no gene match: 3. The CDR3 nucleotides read TGTGCCAGCTCACAAGGGACAGGGGTCACCGGGGAGCTGTTTTTT. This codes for CASSQGTGVTGELFF.

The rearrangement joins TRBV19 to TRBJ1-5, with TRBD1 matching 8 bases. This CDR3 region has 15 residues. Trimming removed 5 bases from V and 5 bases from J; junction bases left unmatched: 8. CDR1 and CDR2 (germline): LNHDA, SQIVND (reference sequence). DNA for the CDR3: TGTGCCAGTAGTGCCCCCGGACAGGGCTATCAGCCCCAGCATTTT. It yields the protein CASSAPGQGYQPQHF.

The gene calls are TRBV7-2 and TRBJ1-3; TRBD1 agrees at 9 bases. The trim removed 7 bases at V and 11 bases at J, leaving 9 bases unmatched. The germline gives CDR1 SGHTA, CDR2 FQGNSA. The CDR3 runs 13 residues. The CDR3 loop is CASIRTGTGPIYF. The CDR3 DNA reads TGTGCCAGCATCCGAACCGGGACAGGGCCCATATATTTT.

The CDR3 DNA reads TGCGCCAGCAGCTTGAGGGGAGCGGCAGGGGGCTTGGGCTACACCTTC. The encoded protein is CASSLRGAAGGLGYTF. The chain is built from TRBV5-1 and TRBJ1-2, with 8 bases lining up with TRBD1. Trimming removed 1 base from V and 8 bases from J; junction bases left unmatched: 13. The CDR3 extends over 16 amino acids. The germline V gene has CDR1 SGHRS and CDR2 YFSETQ.

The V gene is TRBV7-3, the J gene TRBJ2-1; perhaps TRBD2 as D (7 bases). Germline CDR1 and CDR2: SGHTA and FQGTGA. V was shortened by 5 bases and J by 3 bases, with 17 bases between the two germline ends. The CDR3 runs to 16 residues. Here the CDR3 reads CASSHKGGGGYNEQFF. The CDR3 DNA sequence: TGTGCCAGCAGCCACAAGGGAGGGGGTGGCTACAATGAGCAGTTCTTC.

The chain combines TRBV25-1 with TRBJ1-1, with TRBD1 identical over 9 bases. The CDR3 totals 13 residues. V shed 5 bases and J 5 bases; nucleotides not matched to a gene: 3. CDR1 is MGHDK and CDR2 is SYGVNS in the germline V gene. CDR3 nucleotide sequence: TGTGCCAGCAGTACAGGGGGCGCGACTGAAGCTTTCTTT. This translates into CASSTGGATEAFF. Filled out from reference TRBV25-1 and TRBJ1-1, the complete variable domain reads EADIYQTPRYLVIGTGKKITLECSQTMGHDKMYWYQQDPGMELHLIHYSYGVNSTEKGDLSSESTVSRIRTEHFPLTLESARPSHTSQYLCASSTGGATEAFFGQGTRLTVV.

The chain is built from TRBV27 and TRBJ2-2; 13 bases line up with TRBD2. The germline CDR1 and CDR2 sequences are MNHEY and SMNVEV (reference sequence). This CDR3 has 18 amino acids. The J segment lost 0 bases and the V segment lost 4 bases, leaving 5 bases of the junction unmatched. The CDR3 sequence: CASSSLAGGSTNTGELFF. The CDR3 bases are TGTGCCAGCAGTTCACTAGCGGGGGGGTCCACGAACACCGGGGAGCTGTTTTTT.

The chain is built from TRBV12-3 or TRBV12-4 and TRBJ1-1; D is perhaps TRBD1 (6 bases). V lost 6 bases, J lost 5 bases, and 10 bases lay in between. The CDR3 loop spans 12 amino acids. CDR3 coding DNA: TGTGCCAGCAGACAGGGATGGACTGAAGCTTTCTTT. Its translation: CASRQGWTEAFF.

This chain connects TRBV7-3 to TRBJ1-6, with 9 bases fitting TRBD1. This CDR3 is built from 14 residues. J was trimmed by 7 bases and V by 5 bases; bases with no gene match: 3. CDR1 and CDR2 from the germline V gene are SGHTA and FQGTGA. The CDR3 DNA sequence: TGTGCCAGCAGCGTAGACAGGGGGAATTCACCCCTCCACTTT. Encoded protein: CASSVDRGNSPLHF.

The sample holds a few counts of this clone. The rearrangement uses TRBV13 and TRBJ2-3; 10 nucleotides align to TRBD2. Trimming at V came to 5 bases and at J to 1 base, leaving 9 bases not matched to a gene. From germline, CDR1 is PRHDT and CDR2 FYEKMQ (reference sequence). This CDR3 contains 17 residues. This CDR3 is CASSPLSGGGRTDTQYF. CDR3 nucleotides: TGTGCCAGCAGCCCCCTAAGCGGGGGGGGCCGCACAGATACGCAGTATTTT.

The chain's CDR3 is CASSIEGGVNTEAFF. As DNA, the CDR3 is TGTGCCAGTAGTATAGAAGGGGGTGTCAACACTGAAGCTTTCTTT. This chain joins TRBV19 and TRBJ1-1; the D gene is possibly TRBD1 (6 bases). This CDR3 region has 15 residues. Germline V CDR1 and CDR2: LNHDA, SQIVND (reference sequence). Trimming took off 0 bases at V and 2 bases at J, with 10 bases between the two ends.

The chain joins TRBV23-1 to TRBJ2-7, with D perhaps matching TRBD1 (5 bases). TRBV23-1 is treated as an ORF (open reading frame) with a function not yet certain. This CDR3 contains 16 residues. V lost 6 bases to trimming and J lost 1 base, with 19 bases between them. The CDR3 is CASRKWGSPKSYEQYV. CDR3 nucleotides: TGCGCCAGCAGGAAGTGGGGCAGCCCCAAATCCTACGAGCAGTACGTC.

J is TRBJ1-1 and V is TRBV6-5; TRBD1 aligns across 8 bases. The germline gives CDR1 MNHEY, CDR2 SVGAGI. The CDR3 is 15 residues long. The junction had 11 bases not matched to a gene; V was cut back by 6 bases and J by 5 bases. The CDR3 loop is CASSPWQGAITEAFF. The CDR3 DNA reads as TGTGCCAGCAGCCCGTGGCAGGGGGCAATTACTGAAGCTTTCTTT.

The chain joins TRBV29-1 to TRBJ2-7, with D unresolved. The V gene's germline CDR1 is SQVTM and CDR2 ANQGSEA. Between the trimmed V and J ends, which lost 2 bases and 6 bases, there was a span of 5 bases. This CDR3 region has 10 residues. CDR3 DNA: TGCAGCGTTGAAAGGAGCGAGCAGTACTTC. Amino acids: CSVERSEQYF.

CDR3 in DNA: TGTGCCAGCACTCGGACAGGGGGCAATCCTGGAAACACCATATATTTT. Residues: CASTRTGGNPGNTIYF. The V gene is TRBV2, the J gene TRBJ1-3; 11 bases map to TRBD1. The CDR3 consists of 16 residues. Germline V gene sequence: CDR1 SNHLY, CDR2 FYNNEI. V lost 7 bases to trimming and J lost 2 bases; unmatched junction nucleotides: 7.

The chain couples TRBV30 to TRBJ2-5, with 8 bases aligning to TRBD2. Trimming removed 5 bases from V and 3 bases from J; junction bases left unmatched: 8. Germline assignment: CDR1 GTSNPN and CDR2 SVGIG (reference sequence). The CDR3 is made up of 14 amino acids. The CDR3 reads CAWGGLDGKETQYF. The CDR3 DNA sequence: TGTGCCTGGGGGGGACTAGACGGGAAAGAGACCCAGTACTTC.

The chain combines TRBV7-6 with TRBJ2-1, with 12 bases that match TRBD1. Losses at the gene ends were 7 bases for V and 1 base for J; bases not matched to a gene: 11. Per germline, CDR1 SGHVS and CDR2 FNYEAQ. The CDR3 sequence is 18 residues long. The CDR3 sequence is CASTLGQGARWSYNEQFF. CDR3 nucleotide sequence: TGTGCCAGCACCCTGGGACAGGGGGCTCGGTGGTCCTACAATGAGCAGTTCTTC. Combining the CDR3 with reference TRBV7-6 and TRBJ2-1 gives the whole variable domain GAGVSQSPRYKVTKRGQDVALRCDPISGHVSLYWYRQALGQGPEFLTYFNYEAQQDKSGLPNDRFSAERPEGSISTLTIQRTEQRDSAMYRCASTLGQGARWSYNEQFFGPGTRLTVL.

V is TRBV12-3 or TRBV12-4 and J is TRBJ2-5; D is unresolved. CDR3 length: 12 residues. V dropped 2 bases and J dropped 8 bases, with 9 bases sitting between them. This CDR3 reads CASSLFSGTQYF. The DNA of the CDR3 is TGTGCCAGCAGTTTATTTTCGGGTACCCAGTACTTC.

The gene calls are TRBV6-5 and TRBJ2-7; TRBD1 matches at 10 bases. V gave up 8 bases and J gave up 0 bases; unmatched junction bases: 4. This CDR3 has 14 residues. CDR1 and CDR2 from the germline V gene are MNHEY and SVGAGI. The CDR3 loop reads CASGTGVGSYEQYV. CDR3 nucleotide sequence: TGTGCCAGCGGGACAGGGGTTGGCTCCTACGAGCAGTACGTC.

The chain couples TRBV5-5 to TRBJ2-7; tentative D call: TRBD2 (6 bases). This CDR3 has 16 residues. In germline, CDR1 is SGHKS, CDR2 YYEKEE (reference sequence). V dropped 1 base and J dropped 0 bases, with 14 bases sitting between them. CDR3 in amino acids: CASSLTAGLGSYEQYF. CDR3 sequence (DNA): TGTGCCAGCAGCTTGACGGCGGGGCTTGGCTCCTACGAGCAGTACTTC.